This TCR beta chain came from a study of early stage breast cancer tumors. Sequencing used immunoSEQ multiplex PCR; TCRdb keeps in-frame clones, though not all of them. Here the sample spans over 40,000 clones, just under 80% being singletons. Germline CDR1 reads MNHEY; CDR2 reads SMNVEV (reference sequence). The J segment lost 4 bases and the V segment lost 5 bases, leaving 14 bases of the junction unmatched. This CDR3 is built from 17 residues. This sequence joins TRBV27 and TRBJ2-1; 7 bases fit TRBD2. The sequencing sample was made of blood. This receptor was obtained from a person aged 35 to 50 with breast cancer. DNA for the CDR3: TGTGCCAGCAGTCCTCCCCCGGCTAGCGGAAAATACAATGAGCAGTTCTTC. Amino acids: CASSPPPASGKYNEQFF.